A single sample gave rise to the 27 T cell receptor beta chains below, sequenced in a study of control samples from healthy donors and cancer patients. Produced via immunoSEQ multiplex PCR; TCRdb's table is partial and in-frame only. The sample contains more than 140,000 clones, about 89% of which appear only once. The sample taken for sequencing was blood. The origin of the receptors is a man younger than 30 in good health.

The gene calls are TRBV6-5 and TRBJ2-2; possible D gene TRBD1, 6 bases. Germline assignment: CDR1 MNHEY and CDR2 SVGAGI. The CDR3 totals 14 residues. The V gene lost 7 bases and the J gene lost 7 bases, with 16 bases spanning the gap. CDR3 in amino acids: CASTRDRQGGELFF. The CDR3 nucleotides read TGTGCCAGCACCCGTGACAGGCAGGGCGGGGAGCTGTTTTTT.

The rearrangement links TRBV4-3 to TRBJ2-7, with a possible D match to TRBD1 (6 bases). Trimming removed 3 bases at V and 5 bases at J, with 14 bases between. This CDR3 contains 14 residues. Germline V gene lookup returns CDR1 LGHNA and CDR2 YSLEER. The CDR3: CASSHTNRDHEQYF. The CDR3 region has the DNA TGCGCCAGCAGCCACACCAACAGGGACCACGAGCAGTACTTC.

The chain combines TRBV4-3 with TRBJ1-6; D is perhaps TRBD1 (6 bases). Trimming stripped 1 base from V and 6 bases from J, with 10 bases between. Germline V gene sequence: CDR1 LGHNA, CDR2 YSLEER. This CDR3 region has 15 residues. The CDR3 protein is CASSQGGGSNSPLHF. In DNA, the CDR3 is TGCGCCAGCAGCCAAGGAGGGGGTAGTAATTCACCCCTCCACTTT.

The chain employs TRBV5-1 and TRBJ1-1; 8 nucleotides align to TRBD1. CDR1 is SGHRS, CDR2 YFSETQ, per germline. CDR3 size: 14 residues. J was trimmed by 3 bases and V by 6 bases; bases with no gene match: 7. The CDR3 here is CASTWTGSDTEAFF. The CDR3, as DNA: TGCGCCAGCACCTGGACAGGGTCGGACACTGAAGCTTTCTTT.

The V gene is TRBV4-1, the J gene TRBJ1-1, with D possibly matching TRBD1 (5 bases). The CDR3 loop spans 14 amino acids. Deletions cut 3 bases from V and 1 base from J, with 9 bases between. Per germline, CDR1 MGHRA and CDR2 YSYEKL. The CDR3 here is CASSHQGGNTEAFF. In nucleotides, the CDR3 is TGCGCCAGCAGCCACCAGGGAGGGAACACTGAAGCTTTCTTT.

This clone appeared a few times. The chain joins TRBV4-1 to TRBJ2-2; D perhaps matches TRBD2 (5 bases). Between the trimmed V and J ends, which lost 8 bases and 4 bases, there was a span of 8 bases. In germline, CDR1 is MGHRA, CDR2 YSYEKL. This CDR3 contains 12 residues. The CDR3 DNA sequence: TGCGCCAGCTTGGGAGTCACCGGGGAGCTGTTTTTT. Translating gives CASLGVTGELFF.

The V and J genes are TRBV2 and TRBJ1-6; 7 bases fit TRBD1. V was pared by 6 bases and J by 10 bases, with 12 bases of the junction left unmatched. CDR3 length: 15 residues. Germline V CDR1 and CDR2: SNHLY, FYNNEI. Here the CDR3 reads CASSPIEGARSPLHF. In DNA, the CDR3 is TGTGCCAGCAGCCCCATTGAGGGGGCTCGGTCACCCCTCCACTTT.

V is TRBV3-1 (or the pseudogene TRBV3-2) and J is TRBJ2-2; 8 bases agree with TRBD2. CDR3 length: 17 residues. Germline trimming cut 1 base from V and 6 bases from J; bases unmatched to any gene: 10. In germline, CDR1 is LGHDT, CDR2 YNNKEL (reference sequence). The CDR3 sequence is CASSQGPSGGPSGELFF. For the CDR3, the DNA is TGTGCCAGCAGCCAAGGACCTTCGGGGGGGCCGTCCGGGGAGCTGTTTTTT.

This clone was seen only once. This chain connects TRBV6-2 or TRBV6-3 to TRBJ2-5; 15 positions agree with TRBD2. Germline CDR1 is MNHEY and CDR2 is SVGEGT. Trimming removed 4 bases from V and 7 bases from J; junction bases left unmatched: 4. This CDR3 spans 15 amino acids. The CDR3: CASSSPGLAGGTQYF. For the CDR3, the DNA is TGTGCCAGCAGTTCGCCGGGACTAGCGGGGGGGACCCAGTACTTC.

The chain employs TRBV19 and TRBJ1-1, with 9 positions matching TRBD1. Germline CDR1 LNHDA, CDR2 SQIVND (reference sequence). V shed 3 bases and J 6 bases; nucleotides not matched to a gene: 8. CDR3 length: 15 residues. The CDR3 DNA sequence: TGTGCCAGTAGTATCTTTGAGACAGGGGGACCTGAAGCTTTCTTT. The encoded protein is CASSIFETGGPEAFF.

The count of this clone is one. This sequence joins TRBV11-2 and TRBJ2-7; D call uncertain. The germline gives CDR1 SGHAT, CDR2 FQNNGV. Trimming pared 5 bases from V and 2 bases from J, leaving 10 bases between. This CDR3 contains 13 residues. The CDR3 nucleotides read TGTGCCAGCAGCCCGCTTCTCACCTACGAGCAGTACTTC. It is translated as CASSPLLTYEQYF.

The gene calls are TRBV5-1 and TRBJ2-2; a possible D gene is TRBD2 (5 bases). The CDR3 runs to 15 residues. Trimming removed 0 bases from V and 4 bases from J, with 10 bases in between. CDR1 SGHRS and CDR2 YFSETQ come from the germline V gene. The DNA of the CDR3 is TGCGCCAGCAGCTTGGACCTCCGGGGCACCGGGGAGCTGTTTTTT. This codes for CASSLDLRGTGELFF.

The chain joins TRBV2 to TRBJ1-2; no clear D. V lost 4 bases and J 8 bases, leaving 17 bases between the germline ends. CDR1 SNHLY and CDR2 FYNNEI come from the germline V gene. The CDR3 consists of 14 residues. The CDR3: CASSARTGLGGYTF. CDR3 bases: TGTGCCAGCAGTGCCCGGACCGGACTTGGGGGCTACACCTTC.

The rearrangement links TRBV10-3 to TRBJ2-2; no reliable D call. Germline assignment: CDR1 ENHRY and CDR2 SYGVKD. V lost 5 bases, J lost 0 bases, and 16 bases lay in between. The CDR3 length is 17 residues. The CDR3 bases are TGTGCCATCAGTCAGTGGCGGTTAGATACGAACACCGGGGAGCTGTTTTTT. This translates into CAISQWRLDTNTGELFF.

The V and J genes are TRBV18 and TRBJ1-5; no clear D gene. This CDR3 spans 12 amino acids. Trimming removed 0 bases at V and 7 bases at J, with 4 bases between. The germline CDR1 and CDR2 sequences are KGHSH and LQKENI. The CDR3 coding sequence is TGTGCCAGCTCACCACCGGGACAGCCCCAGCATTTT. Encoded protein: CASSPPGQPQHF.

The V gene is TRBV3-1 (or the pseudogene TRBV3-2), the J gene TRBJ2-1; D gene ambiguous. Germline V gene data show CDR1 as LGHDT and CDR2 as YNNKEL (reference sequence). The CDR3 runs 15 residues. The V gene lost 4 bases and the J gene lost 2 bases, with 12 bases spanning the gap. CDR3 sequence: CASSPLPFTYNEQFF. CDR3 bases: TGTGCCAGCAGCCCCCTCCCTTTTACCTACAATGAGCAGTTCTTC.

The chain is built from TRBV30 and TRBJ1-3; D is ambiguous. CDR1 and CDR2 from the germline V gene are GTSNPN and SVGIG (reference sequence). Trimming shortened V by 2 bases and J by 0 bases, and 11 bases separated the two germline ends. The CDR3 length is 15 residues. Here the CDR3 reads CAWSRLRSSGNTIYF. CDR3 nucleotide sequence: TGTGCCTGGAGTAGGCTGCGGAGCTCTGGAAACACCATATATTTT. The variable domain in full, completed from reference TRBV30 and TRBJ1-3, reads SQTIHQWPATLVQPVGSPLSLECTVEGTSNPNLYWYRQAAGRGLQLLFYSVGIGQISSEVPQNLSASRPQDRQFILSSKKLLLSDSGFYLCAWSRLRSSGNTIYFGEGSWLTVV.

This clone has more than one count but fewer than ten. The chain combines TRBV19 with TRBJ2-7; D may be TRBD1 (6 bases). The CDR3 covers 14 residues. Trimming stripped 9 bases from V and 0 bases from J, with 15 bases between. Germline values: CDR1 LNHDA, CDR2 SQIVND (reference sequence). CDR3 residues: CASTPGHLSYEQYF. In nucleotides, the CDR3 is TGTGCCAGCACACCGGGACATCTCTCCTACGAGCAGTACTTC.

The chain employs TRBV7-6 and TRBJ2-7, with 9 bases matching TRBD1. The CDR3 spans 14 residues. Germline loops: CDR1 SGHVS, CDR2 FNYEAQ. The V and J ends lost 4 bases and 5 bases, in that order; junction bases with no gene match: 6. In DNA, the CDR3 is TGTGCCAGCAGCTGGACAGGGGCTCCCCACGAGCAGTACTTC. Protein: CASSWTGAPHEQYF.

This sequence joins TRBV28 and TRBJ1-3; 7 bases map to TRBD1. The germline gives CDR1 MDHEN, CDR2 SYDVKM. The CDR3 has 17 residues. Unmatched junction bases numbered 12, after V lost 5 bases and J lost 2 bases. Here the CDR3 DNA reads TGTGCCAGCAGTCCATGGCGACAGGGATCGACTGGAAACACCATATATTTT. Translated: CASSPWRQGSTGNTIYF.

V usage is TRBV4-2 and J usage is TRBJ2-7; perhaps D is TRBD1 or TRBD2 (5 bases each). The CDR3 has 15 amino acids. Trimming shortened V by 0 bases and J by 3 bases, and 12 bases separated the two germline ends. Germline loops: CDR1 LGHNA, CDR2 YNFKEQ. The CDR3 region has the DNA TGTGCCAGCAGCCAAGAAGAGGGGCCCCTCTACGAGCAGTACTTC. Encoded protein: CASSQEEGPLYEQYF.

The chain carries TRBV19 and TRBJ2-7; possibly TRBD2 for D (5 bases). The germline V gene has CDR1 LNHDA and CDR2 SQIVND (reference sequence). Between the trimmed V and J ends, which lost 6 bases and 7 bases, there was a span of 25 bases. CDR3 length: 16 residues. DNA of the CDR3: TGTGCCAGTAGGGCGGATTCGACGTCGAGGGTGAAAGAGCAGTACTTC. Protein sequence: CASRADSTSRVKEQYF. Looking up the rest from reference TRBV19 and TRBJ2-7 gives the full variable domain: DGGITQSPKYLFRKEGQNVTLSCEQNLNHDAMYWYRQDPGQGLRLIYYSQIVNDFQKGDIAEGYSVSREKKESFPLTVTSAQKNPTAFYLCASRADSTSRVKEQYFGPGTRLTVT.

The rearrangement joins TRBV5-5 to TRBJ2-7, with 7 bases fitting TRBD1. This CDR3 region has 14 residues. The trim removed 4 bases at V and 2 bases at J, leaving 6 bases unmatched. The germline CDR1 and CDR2 sequences are SGHKS and YYEKEE (reference sequence). In nucleotides, the CDR3 is TGTGCCAGCAGCCCGACAGGGATCGCCTACGAGCAGTACTTC. Protein product: CASSPTGIAYEQYF.

DNA for the CDR3: TGCGCCAGCAGCGGGGGGACAGGATATTCACCCCTCCACTTT. Residues: CASSGGTGYSPLHF. The chain combines TRBV5-1 with TRBJ1-6; 8 positions match TRBD1. This CDR3 has 14 residues. Unmatched junction bases numbered 5, after V lost 4 bases and J lost 8 bases. The V gene's germline CDR1 is SGHRS and CDR2 YFSETQ.

This clone appeared a single time. The chain uses TRBV6-5 and TRBJ1-5; D unresolved. The V end was cut by 4 bases, the J end by 7 bases, with 14 bases between. Germline V CDR1 and CDR2: MNHEY, SVGAGI. This CDR3 has 14 amino acids. The CDR3 region has the DNA TGTGCCAGCAGTTCCCTTATAGGCGGGCAGCCCCAGCATTTT. It is translated as CASSSLIGGQPQHF.

The CDR3 nucleotides are TGTGCCAGCAGCTCCCGGGACGGTTTCTCTGGAAACACCATATATTTT. Its protein product is CASSSRDGFSGNTIYF. This sequence joins TRBV5-4 and TRBJ1-3; tentative D call: TRBD1 (5 bases). The CDR3 is made up of 16 amino acids. Germline CDR1 is SGHNT and CDR2 is YYREEE (reference sequence). With 3 bases removed from V and 0 bases from J, the gap between germline ends came to 13 bases.

This chain uses TRBV9 with TRBJ1-3, with a possible D match to TRBD1 (6 bases). Trimming stripped 0 bases from V and 2 bases from J, with 9 bases between. Germline-derived CDR1 and CDR2 are SGDLS and YYNGEE. The CDR3 runs 15 residues. CDR3 in amino acids: CASSVAGTTGNTIYF. As DNA, the CDR3 is TGTGCCAGCAGCGTAGCCGGGACAACTGGAAACACCATATATTTT.